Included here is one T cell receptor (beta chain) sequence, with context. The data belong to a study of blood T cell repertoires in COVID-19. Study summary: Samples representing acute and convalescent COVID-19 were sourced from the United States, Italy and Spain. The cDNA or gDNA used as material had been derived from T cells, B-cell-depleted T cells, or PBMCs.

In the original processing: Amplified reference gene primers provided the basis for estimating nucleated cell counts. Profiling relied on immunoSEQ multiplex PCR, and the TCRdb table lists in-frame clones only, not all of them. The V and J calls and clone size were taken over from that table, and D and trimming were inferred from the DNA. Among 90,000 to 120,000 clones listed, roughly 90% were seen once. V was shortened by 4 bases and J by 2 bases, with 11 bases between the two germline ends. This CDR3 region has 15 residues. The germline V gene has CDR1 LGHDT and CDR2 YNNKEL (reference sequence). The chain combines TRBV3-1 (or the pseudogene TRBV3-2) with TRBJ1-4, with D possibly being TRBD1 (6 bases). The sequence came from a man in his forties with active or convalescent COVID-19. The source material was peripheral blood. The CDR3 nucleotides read TGTGCCAGCAGCCGGATGAGGGGGACTAATGAAAAACTGTTTTTT. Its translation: CASSRMRGTNEKLFF.